This T cell receptor (beta chain) derives from a study of shared clonotypes between healthy human individuals. As for the study in general: Serving as donors were a couple of women and a few men, whose ages spanned 18 to 49.

Worth noting for this clone: The antigen is undetermined.

Sequencing used immunoSEQ multiplex PCR; TCRdb keeps in-frame clones, though not all of them. The data hold millions of clones, with about 95% observed a single time. CD8 cells classed as naive were CD45RO-negative and positively selected for CCR7, excluding terminally differentiated effector memory CD45RA+ cells. Regarding the study as a whole: Large sequencing depth failed to make sorted-subset sequencing complete, rarefaction showed. Relative to clonotypes present in all four donors, those not shared had lower generation probabilities.

The ends were cut back, 3 bases at V and 0 bases at J, with 14 bases in the middle. The CDR3 spans 16 residues. Germline assignment: CDR1 SGDLS and CDR2 YYNGEE. V and J are TRBV9 and TRBJ2-3; D is possibly TRBD1 (6 bases). The sample taken for sequencing was naive CD8+ T cells sorted from blood. This clonotype originated in a man between 18 and 35 years old in good health. The CDR3 loop reads CASSADSKTSTDTQYF. In DNA form, the CDR3 reads TGTGCCAGCAGCGCGGACAGTAAAACTAGCACAGATACGCAGTATTTT.